This T cell receptor beta chain derives from a study of blood T cell repertoires in COVID-19. Produced via immunoSEQ multiplex PCR; TCRdb's table is partial and in-frame only. The sample has 9,500 to 12,000 clones; around 80% are singletons. The TCR comes from a man between 65 and 80 years old with active COVID-19. Material for sequencing was peripheral blood.

This CDR3 reads CASRALDRPNQPQHF. Written as DNA, the CDR3 is TGTGCCAGCAGGGCGCTGGACAGACCTAATCAGCCCCAGCATTTT. This chain connects TRBV27 to TRBJ1-5; weak D call: TRBD1 (6 bases). The CDR3 has 15 residues. Germline-derived CDR1 and CDR2 are MNHEY and SMNVEV (reference sequence). V was shortened by 6 bases and J by 4 bases, with 16 bases between the two germline ends.